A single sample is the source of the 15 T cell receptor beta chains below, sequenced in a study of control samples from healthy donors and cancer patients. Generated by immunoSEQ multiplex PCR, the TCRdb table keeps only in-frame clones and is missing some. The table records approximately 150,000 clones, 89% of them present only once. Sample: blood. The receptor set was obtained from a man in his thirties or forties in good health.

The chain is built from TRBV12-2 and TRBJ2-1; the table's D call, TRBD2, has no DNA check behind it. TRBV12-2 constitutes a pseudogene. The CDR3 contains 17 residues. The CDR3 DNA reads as TGTGCAAGTCGCCCAGCGGCAGGATCGAGCTCCTACAATGAGCAGTTCTTC. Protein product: CASRPAAGSSSYNEQFF.

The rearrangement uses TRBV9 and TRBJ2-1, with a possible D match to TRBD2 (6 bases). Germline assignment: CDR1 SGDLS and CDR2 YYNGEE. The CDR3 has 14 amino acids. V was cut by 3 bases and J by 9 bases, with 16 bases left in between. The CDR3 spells CASSGLTSSSEQFF. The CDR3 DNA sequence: TGTGCCAGCAGCGGACTAACTAGCTCTTCTGAGCAGTTCTTC.

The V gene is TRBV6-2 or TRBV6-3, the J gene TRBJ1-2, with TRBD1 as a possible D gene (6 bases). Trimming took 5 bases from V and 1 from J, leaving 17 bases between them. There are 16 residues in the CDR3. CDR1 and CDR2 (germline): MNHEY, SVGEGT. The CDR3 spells CASSQGGWTDNYGYTF. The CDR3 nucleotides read TGTGCCAGCAGTCAAGGGGGTTGGACAGATAACTATGGCTACACCTTC.

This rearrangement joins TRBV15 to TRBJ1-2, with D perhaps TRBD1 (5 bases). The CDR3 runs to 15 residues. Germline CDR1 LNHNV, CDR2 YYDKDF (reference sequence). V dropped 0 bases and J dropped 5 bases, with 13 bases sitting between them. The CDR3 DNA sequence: TGTGCCACCAGCAGAGACTCCGGGACGTTTTATGGCTACACCTTC. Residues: CATSRDSGTFYGYTF.

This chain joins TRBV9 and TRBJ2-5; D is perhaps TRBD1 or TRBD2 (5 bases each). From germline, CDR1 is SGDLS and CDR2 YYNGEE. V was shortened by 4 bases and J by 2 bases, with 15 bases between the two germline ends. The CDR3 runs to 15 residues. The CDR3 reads CASSIRDGRQETQYF. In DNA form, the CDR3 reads TGTGCCAGCAGCATCCGGGACGGACGACAAGAGACCCAGTACTTC.

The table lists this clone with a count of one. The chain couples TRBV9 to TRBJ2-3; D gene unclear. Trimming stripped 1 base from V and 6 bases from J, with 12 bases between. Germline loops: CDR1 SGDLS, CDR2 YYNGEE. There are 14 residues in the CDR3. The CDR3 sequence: CASSVTRVPDTQYF. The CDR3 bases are TGTGCCAGCAGCGTAACACGCGTACCGGATACGCAGTATTTT.

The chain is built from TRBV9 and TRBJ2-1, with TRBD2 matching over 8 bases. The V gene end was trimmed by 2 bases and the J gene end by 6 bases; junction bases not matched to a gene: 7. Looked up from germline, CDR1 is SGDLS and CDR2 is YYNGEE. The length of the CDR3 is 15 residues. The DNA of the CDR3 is TGTGCCAGCAGCGTTACGGGGGGGCCCGGCAATGAGCAGTTCTTC. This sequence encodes CASSVTGGPGNEQFF.

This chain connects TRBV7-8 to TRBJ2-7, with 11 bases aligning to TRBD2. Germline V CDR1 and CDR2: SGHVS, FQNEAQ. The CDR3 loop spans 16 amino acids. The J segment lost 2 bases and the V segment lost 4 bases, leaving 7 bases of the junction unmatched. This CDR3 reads CASSSQLAGATYEQYF. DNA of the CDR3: TGTGCCAGCAGCTCGCAACTAGCGGGAGCCACCTACGAGCAGTACTTC.

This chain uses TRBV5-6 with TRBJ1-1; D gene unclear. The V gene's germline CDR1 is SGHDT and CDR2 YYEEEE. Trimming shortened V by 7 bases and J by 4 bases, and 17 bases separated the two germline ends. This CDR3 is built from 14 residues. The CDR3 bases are TGTGCCAGCTCCTTCAGCGGTTCTTCCACTGAAGCTTTCTTT. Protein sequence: CASSFSGSSTEAFF.

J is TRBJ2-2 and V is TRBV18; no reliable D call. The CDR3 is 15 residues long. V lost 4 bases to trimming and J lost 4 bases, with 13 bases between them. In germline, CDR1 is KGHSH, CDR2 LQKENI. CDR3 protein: CASSQRTVGTGELFF. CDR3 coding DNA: TGTGCCAGCTCACAGAGGACGGTTGGCACCGGGGAGCTGTTTTTT.

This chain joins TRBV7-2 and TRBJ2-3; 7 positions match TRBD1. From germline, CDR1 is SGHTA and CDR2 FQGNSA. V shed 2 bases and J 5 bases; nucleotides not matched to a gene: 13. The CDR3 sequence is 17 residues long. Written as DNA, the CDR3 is TGTGCCAGCAGCTTAAACCGGCTAACAGGGGTTGGAGATACGCAGTATTTT. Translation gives CASSLNRLTGVGDTQYF.

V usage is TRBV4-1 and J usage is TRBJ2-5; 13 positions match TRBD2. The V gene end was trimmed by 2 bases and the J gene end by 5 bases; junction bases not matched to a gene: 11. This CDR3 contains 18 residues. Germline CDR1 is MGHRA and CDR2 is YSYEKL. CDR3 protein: CASSQQPGLAGTRETQYF. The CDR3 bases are TGCGCCAGCAGCCAACAACCGGGACTAGCGGGAACGAGGGAGACCCAGTACTTC.

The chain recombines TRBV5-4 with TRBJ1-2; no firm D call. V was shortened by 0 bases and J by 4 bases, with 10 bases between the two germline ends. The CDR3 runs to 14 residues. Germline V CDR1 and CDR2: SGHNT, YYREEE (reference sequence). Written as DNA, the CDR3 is TGTGCCAGCAGCTTGGTATCCAATGCCTATGGCTACACCTTC. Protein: CASSLVSNAYGYTF.

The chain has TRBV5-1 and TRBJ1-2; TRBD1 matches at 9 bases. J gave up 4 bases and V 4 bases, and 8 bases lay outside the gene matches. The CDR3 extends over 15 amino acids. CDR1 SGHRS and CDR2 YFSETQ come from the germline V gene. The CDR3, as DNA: TGCGCCAGCAGCGTAACCGGGACAGGGTTCTATGGCTACACCTTC. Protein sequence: CASSVTGTGFYGYTF.

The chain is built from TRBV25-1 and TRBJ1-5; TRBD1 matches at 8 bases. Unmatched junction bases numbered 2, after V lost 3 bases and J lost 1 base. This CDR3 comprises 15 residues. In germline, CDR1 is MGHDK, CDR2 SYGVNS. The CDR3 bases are TGTGCCAGCAGTGACACAGGGGGAAGCAATCAGCCCCAGCATTTT. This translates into CASSDTGGSNQPQHF.